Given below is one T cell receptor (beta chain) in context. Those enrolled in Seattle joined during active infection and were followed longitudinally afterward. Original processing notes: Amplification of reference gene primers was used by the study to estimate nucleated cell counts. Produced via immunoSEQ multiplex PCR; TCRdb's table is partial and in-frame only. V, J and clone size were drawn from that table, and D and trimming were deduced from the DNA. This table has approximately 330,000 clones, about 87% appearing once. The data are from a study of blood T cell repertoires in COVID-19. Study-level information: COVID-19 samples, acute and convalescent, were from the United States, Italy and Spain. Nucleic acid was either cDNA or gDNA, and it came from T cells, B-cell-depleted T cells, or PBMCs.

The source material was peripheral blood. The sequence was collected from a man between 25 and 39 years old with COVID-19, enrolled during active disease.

The CDR3 here is CASSLQVGQANEQFF. CDR3 nucleotide sequence: TGTGCCAGCAGCTTGCAGGTTGGCCAGGCAAATGAGCAGTTCTTC. The chain joins TRBV5-4 to TRBJ2-1; D is unclear. The CDR3 has 15 residues. V was shortened by 1 base and J by 7 bases, with 15 bases between the two germline ends. Germline V CDR1 and CDR2: SGHNT, YYREEE (reference sequence).